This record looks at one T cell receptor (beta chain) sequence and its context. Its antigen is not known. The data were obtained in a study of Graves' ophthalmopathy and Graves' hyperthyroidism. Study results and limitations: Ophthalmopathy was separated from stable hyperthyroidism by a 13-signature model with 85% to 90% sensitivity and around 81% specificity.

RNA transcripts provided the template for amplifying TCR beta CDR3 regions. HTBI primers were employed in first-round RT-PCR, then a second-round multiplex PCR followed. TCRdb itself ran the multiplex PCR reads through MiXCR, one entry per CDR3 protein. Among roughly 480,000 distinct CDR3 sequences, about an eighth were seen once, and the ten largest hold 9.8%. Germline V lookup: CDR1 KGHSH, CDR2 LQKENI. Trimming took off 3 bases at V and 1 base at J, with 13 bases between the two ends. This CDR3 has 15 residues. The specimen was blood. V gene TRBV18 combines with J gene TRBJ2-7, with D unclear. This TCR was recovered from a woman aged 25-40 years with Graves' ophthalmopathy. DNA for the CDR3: TGTGCCAGCTCACCCCCGAATGGAATATCCTACGAGCAGTACTTC. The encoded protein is CASSPPNGISYEQYF.